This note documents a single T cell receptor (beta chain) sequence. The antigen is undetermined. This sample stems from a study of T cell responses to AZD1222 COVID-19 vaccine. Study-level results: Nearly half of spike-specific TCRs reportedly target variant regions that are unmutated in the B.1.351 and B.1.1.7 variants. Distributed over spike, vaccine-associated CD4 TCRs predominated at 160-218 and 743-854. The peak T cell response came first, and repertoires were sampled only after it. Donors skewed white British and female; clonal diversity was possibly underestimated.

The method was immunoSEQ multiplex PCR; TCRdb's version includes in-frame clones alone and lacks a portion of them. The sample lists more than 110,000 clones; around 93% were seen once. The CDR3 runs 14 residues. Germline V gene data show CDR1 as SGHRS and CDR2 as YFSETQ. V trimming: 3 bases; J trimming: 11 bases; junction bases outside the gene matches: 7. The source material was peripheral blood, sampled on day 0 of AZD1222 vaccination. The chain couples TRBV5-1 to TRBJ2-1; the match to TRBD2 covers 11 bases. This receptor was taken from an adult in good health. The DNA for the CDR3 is TGCGCCAGCAGCTGGGGGACTAGCGGCCCGAAGCAGTTCTTC. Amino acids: CASSWGTSGPKQFF.